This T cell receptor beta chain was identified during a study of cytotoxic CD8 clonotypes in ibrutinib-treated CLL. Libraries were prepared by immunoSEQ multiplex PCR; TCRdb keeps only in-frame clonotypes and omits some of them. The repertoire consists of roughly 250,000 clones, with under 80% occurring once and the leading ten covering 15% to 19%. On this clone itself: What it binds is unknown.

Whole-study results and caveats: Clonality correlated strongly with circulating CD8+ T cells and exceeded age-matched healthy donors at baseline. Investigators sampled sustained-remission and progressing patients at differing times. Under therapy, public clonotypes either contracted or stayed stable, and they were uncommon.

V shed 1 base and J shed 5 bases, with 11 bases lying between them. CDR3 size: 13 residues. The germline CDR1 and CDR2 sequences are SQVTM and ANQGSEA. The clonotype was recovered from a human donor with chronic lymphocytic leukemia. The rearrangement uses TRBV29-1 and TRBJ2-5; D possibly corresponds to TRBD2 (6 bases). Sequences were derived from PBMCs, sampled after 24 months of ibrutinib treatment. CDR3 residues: CSVEGGVLETQYF. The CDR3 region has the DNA TGCAGCGTTGAAGGGGGGGTTTTGGAGACCCAGTACTTC.